The 9 T cell receptor beta chains presented below share a single source sample, sequenced in a study of tumor-infiltrating lymphocytes in oesophageal squamous cell carcinoma. MiXCR was run by TCRdb on the PCR reads, yielding one entry per CDR3 protein. The sample has about 19,000 distinct CDR3 sequences, roughly 40% seen once; the top ten hold 30% to 45%. Source material: esophageal tumor tissue. These receptor sequences come from a male donor with esophageal squamous cell carcinoma.

This clonotype was seen repeatedly, ten times or more. The chain carries TRBV2 and TRBJ2-4, with a tentative D call TRBD2 (5 bases). This CDR3 has 17 residues. Germline lookup yields CDR1 SNHLY and CDR2 FYNNEI. V lost 0 bases and J 3 bases, leaving 15 bases between the germline ends. The CDR3 region is CASSEALLGSIKNIQYF. The CDR3, as DNA: TGTGCCAGCAGTGAAGCGCTTTTGGGGAGTATCAAAAACATTCAGTACTTC.

This clonotype was detected only a few times. V usage is TRBV7-2 and J usage is TRBJ2-5, with 7 bases that match TRBD1. The CDR3 sequence is 15 residues long. CDR1 and CDR2 (germline): SGHTA, FQGNSA. After removal of 2 bases from V and 2 bases from J, the junction contained 5 bases not matched to a gene. The CDR3 DNA sequence: TGTGCCAGCAGCTTATGGGCAGGGGGACAAGAGACCCAGTACTTC. Its protein is CASSLWAGGQETQYF.

In the case of this clonotype: A junction boundary mismatches the germline segment, possibly from a read error. The chain carries TRBV7-9 and TRBJ2-7, with D perhaps matching TRBD2 (7 bases). Looked up from germline, CDR1 is SEHNR and CDR2 is FQNEAQ (reference sequence). This CDR3 has 15 residues. The CDR3 sequence: CASSLDRGAQGELYF. Written as DNA, the CDR3 is TGTGCCAGCAGCTTAGACCGGGGGGCGCAAGGGGAGCTGTACTTC.

This clonotype has just a few counts. The chain carries TRBV29-1 and TRBJ1-2; D is unclear. The V gene lost 5 bases and the J gene lost 6 bases, with 13 bases spanning the gap. The CDR3 extends over 12 amino acids. The germline gives CDR1 SQVTM, CDR2 ANQGSEA. The CDR3 here is CSVLSPVDGYTF. The CDR3 coding sequence is TGCAGCGTTCTATCCCCCGTGGATGGCTACACCTTC.

On this clonotype: This CDR3 is missing its conserved last phenylalanine or tryptophan, likely due to a read error. The limits of the CDR3 on the DNA are not certain, so only TCRdb's listed CDR3 is given. V usage is TRBV7-8 and J usage is TRBJ2-1; the table's TRBD1 call for D was not verified on the DNA. The CDR3 spans 16 amino acids, including both terminal residues. Looked up from germline, CDR1 is SGHVS and CDR2 is FQNEAQ. The chain's CDR3 is CASSSEVARNEQYFGN.

The rearrangement joins TRBV5-3 to TRBJ2-3; weak D call: TRBD1 (5 bases). TRBV5-3 is noted as an ORF with a role that remains uncertain. The CDR3 sequence is 16 residues long. V was clipped by 8 bases and J by 4 bases, with 23 bases between them. For the CDR3, the DNA is TGTGCCAGCAGCACAGGACGGTGGAGTCTGGCAGATACGCAGTATTTT. Its translation is CASSTGRWSLADTQYF.

The table lists this clonotype with many counts. The chain links TRBV7-2 to TRBJ2-1, with D possibly being TRBD2 (7 bases). Trimming cost V 5 bases and J 8 bases, with 16 bases left between them. The length of the CDR3 is 14 residues. Germline V gives CDR1 SGHTA, CDR2 FQGNSA. The CDR3 protein is CASSPGGFTYEQFF. The CDR3 DNA is TGTGCCAGCAGCCCGGGGGGCTTTACATATGAGCAGTTCTTC. Full variable domain (remainder filled in from reference TRBV7-2 and TRBJ2-1): GAGVSQSPSNKVTEKGKDVELRCDPISGHTALYWYRQSLGQGLEFLIYFQGNSAPDKSGLPSDRFSAERTGGSVSTLTIQRTQQEDSAVYLCASSPGGFTYEQFFGPGTRLTVL.

This clonotype showed up many times. V is TRBV12-3 or TRBV12-4 and J is TRBJ2-7; 9 positions agree with TRBD1. With 4 bases clipped from V and 0 bases from J, the junction kept 4 bases outside the gene matches. The CDR3 runs to 15 residues. DNA of the CDR3: TGTGCCAGCAGTTCACCGGGACAGGGCTCCTACGAGCAGTACTTC. It encodes CASSSPGQGSYEQYF.

The chain is built from TRBV12-3 or TRBV12-4 and TRBJ1-1; TRBD1 matches 7 bases. CDR3 length equals 14 residues. J lost 0 bases, V lost 6 bases, and 4 bases had no gene match. This chain's CDR3 is CASRNRGVNTEAFF. The CDR3 DNA reads TGTGCCAGCAGAAACAGGGGCGTGAACACTGAAGCTTTCTTT.